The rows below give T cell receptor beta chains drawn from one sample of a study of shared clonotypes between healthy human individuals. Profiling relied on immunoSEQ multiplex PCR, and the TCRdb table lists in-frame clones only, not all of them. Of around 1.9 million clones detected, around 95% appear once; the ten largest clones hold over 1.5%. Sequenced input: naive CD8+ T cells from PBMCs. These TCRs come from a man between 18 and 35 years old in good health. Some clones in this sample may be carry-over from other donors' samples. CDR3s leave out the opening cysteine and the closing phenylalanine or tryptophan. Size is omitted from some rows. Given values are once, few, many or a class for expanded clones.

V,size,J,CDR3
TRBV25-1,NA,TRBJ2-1,ASSELNRGAGYEQF
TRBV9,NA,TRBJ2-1,ASSVEGRPSSYNEQF
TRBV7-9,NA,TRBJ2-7,ASSPRVLSYEQY
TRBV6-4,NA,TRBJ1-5,ASSDGGDKDQPQH
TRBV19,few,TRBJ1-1,ASSTFTEAF
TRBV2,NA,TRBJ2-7,ASSESREQY
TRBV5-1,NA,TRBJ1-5,ASSLAGSDNQPQH
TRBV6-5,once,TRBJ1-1,ASSAGQNTEAF
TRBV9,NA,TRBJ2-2,ASSVLGTGPITGELF
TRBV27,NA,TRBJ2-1,ASSLYGVTYNEQF
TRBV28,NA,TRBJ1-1,ASSLGGEAF
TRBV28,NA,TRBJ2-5,ASSFPSQGALQETQY
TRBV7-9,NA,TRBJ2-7,ASSLGFYEQY
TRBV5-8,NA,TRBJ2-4,ASSLTPSGYKNIQY
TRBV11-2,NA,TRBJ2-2,ASSPPLLGAGELF
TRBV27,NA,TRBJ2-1,ASSLWTRSSYNEQF
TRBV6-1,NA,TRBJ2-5,ASSESSYAETQY